The sequence of this TCR beta chain was determined in a study of blood T cell repertoires in COVID-19. The CDR3 runs to 14 residues. J was trimmed by 5 bases and V by 11 bases; bases with no gene match: 13. In germline, CDR1 is ENHRY, CDR2 SYGVKD. The data were produced by immunoSEQ multiplex PCR, yet TCRdb's version contains in-frame clones alone and is incomplete. This table has more than 200,000 clones, approximately 89% appearing once. Sequenced: PBMCs or T cells enriched from blood (not recorded which). The receptor's source is a woman aged 30 to 39 with acute COVID-19. This sequence joins TRBV10-3 and TRBJ2-3, with TRBD2 matching 7 bases. The CDR3 nucleotides read TGTGCCTCCTCGACTAGCCGGGAAGGAGATACGCAGTATTTT. Translated: CASSTSREGDTQYF.